The present T cell receptor beta chain was sequenced within a study of long-term antiretroviral therapy in people with HIV (dated by TCRdb to between 2020 and 2023). Context from the whole study: Collection of the earliest samples took place about a decade ahead of the 2015 WHO recommendation for immediate ART, at a time when ART was typically delayed until CD4 counts fell. No cross-contamination during QIAcube processing was shown when test extractions of a monoclonal T-cell line were performed alongside fewer than 35 polyclonal samples. From some 30 adults with confirmed HIV infection, the cohort provided 150 to 200 cryopreserved PBMC samples, gathered serially across a mean of about six years (range 1-12). Whether ART initiation and durable HIV suppression were associated with changes in peripheral blood TRB repertoire composition and diversity was tested in a retrospective serial study. Of the roughly 30 participants with HIV, roughly 10 were female. Broad study findings and their caveats: ART initiation was associated with a significant increase in TRB diversity, but diversity stayed significantly below transplant donor controls even after long-term ART. At every time point, the repertoire was dominated by expanded TRB clones first identified before ART initiation, although this dominance fluctuated and, in many PLHIV, declined after ART. Inferences about post-ART repertoire changes were limited because no data were available on ART adherence, viral resistance or therapy changes. HIV repertoires had narrower CDR3 length ranges than controls, and the network structure suggested an antigen-experienced repertoire that shifted only slightly toward naive after ART. Owing to limited PBMC availability, only the TCR beta chain was sequenced, without alpha chain pairing. Unsorted PBMC were profiled instead of sorted CD4+ and CD8+ T cells because pre-ART samples had limited cell numbers. Samples dated from about 2003 to 2018, and the ART regimens used may be less effective than current ones.

On this clone itself: The antigen it binds to is not known. No base qualities exist here, and no much larger clone lies one base off it.

To be included, a participant needed at least one PBMC sample from before ART initiation plus at least two post-ART samples. Treatment was received in the United States of America by all participants with HIV. Before DNA extraction, cryopreserved samples of about 0.95-10 million PBMC were thawed and washed. At the time of the earliest PBMC sample, participants with HIV were aged between about 23 and 54 years. Per participant, PBMC samples came from 1-4 timepoints prior to ART initiation and 2-8 timepoints following ART initiation, for a median of 7 samples. For every participant, serial HIV viral load, CD4+ T-cell count, ART history and demographic data were obtained. Genomic DNA was extracted from unsorted PBMC with a Qiagen kit on a QIAcube, processed in batches of 12 samples. CDR3 length: 15 amino acids, cysteine to phenylalanine. The retained sequence is limited to the CDR3, 45 bases, with the frame set at the first base. CDR1 and CDR2 (LGHNA, YNFKEQ) derive from the germline V gene. V loses 0 bases at its end and J loses 6 bases; junction bases beyond the gene matches: 8.

The immunoSEQ hsTCRB v3.0 assay was used at survey level resolution to sequence the TRB variable region. The target sequencing depth for TRB was about 40,000-55,000 T-cell genomes per sample. An Illumina MiSeq with a v3 150-cycle kit was used to sequence the pooled TRB libraries. For the original study's pipeline: Repertoire analysis ran in R within a reproducible Nextflow workflow covering QC, data transformation and analysis. LymphoSeq2, an R package for AIRR-Seq data exploration, was used to implement custom analyses. A few samples that yielded fewer than 5000 total TRB sequences were excluded, so that approximately 170 HIV repertoires were analyzed. Among the 170 to 200 retained HIV repertoires, about 57 were collected before ART initiation and about 130 were collected after ART initiation. Each repertoire was downsampled to 5000 TRB nucleotide sequences, and summary statistics were averaged across 100 downsampling iterations. Only TRB sequences with CDR3 regions of at least seven amino acids were retained for analysis. Diversity was measured with a Shannon entropy-derived clonality score and the Gini coefficient. In repertoire networks, the top 5000 CDR3 amino acid sequences were linked whenever an edit distance of one separated two sequences. For TRB CDR3 amino acid sequences, antigen specificity groups and MHC restriction were predicted with GLIPH2. To flag known associations with CMV, EBV, HIV or tissue antigens, CDR3 amino acid sequences were compared against VDJdb and McPAS-TCR. Pre-ART, post-ART and control groups were compared with Wilcoxon signed-rank tests and Holm-Bonferroni correction. In TCRdb, the immuneACCESS table is reduced to in-frame sequences with V and J assigned. These tables do not hold every clone; where another copy was compared, an unresolved V gene accounts for under half, and the others remain unexplained. Clone size and V and J calls were adopted from that table, with D and trimming inferred from the DNA. This sample is represented by about 21,000 clones; 80% to 85% of them were singletons. 3.4% of the sample rests with the top ten.

Sequenced here: unsorted PBMCs, sampled 1.9 years after starting antiretroviral therapy. This clonotype was sampled from a woman aged 45-59 years with HIV. The chain is made from TRBV4-2 and TRBJ2-7; a stretch of 7 junction bases matches TRBD1. CDR3 loop: CASSQDSLTGIEQYF. The sequenced DNA: TGTGCCAGCAGCCAAGACTCCCTGACAGGGATCGAGCAGTACTTC.